This TCR beta chain was found in a study of control samples from healthy donors and cancer patients. Germline loops: CDR1 MNHEY, CDR2 SVGAGI. CDR3 size: 12 residues. Only in-frame clones appear in the TCRdb table, and some are missing; sequencing was by immunoSEQ multiplex PCR. The table has fewer than 200,000 clones, about 94% seen once; the top ten hold around 13%. Sequenced sample: PBMCs. This TCR was sampled from a man between 60 and 70 years old with colorectal cancer. V and J are TRBV6-5 and TRBJ2-7, with D possibly matching TRBD2 (5 bases). The CDR3 spells CASGKAVYEQYF. CDR3 sequence (DNA): TGTGCTTCCGGGAAAGCGGTTTACGAGCAGTACTTC.